Listed here are 21 T cell receptor beta chains from one sample, sequenced in a study of T cells in Graves' hyperthyroidism and ophthalmopathy. TCR beta CDR3 regions were amplified from RNA. An initial round of RT-PCR targeting the TCR CDR3 relied on the HTBI primer set. TCRdb used MiXCR to reprocess the multiplex PCR reads, holding one entry per CDR3 protein. The data contain fewer than 500,000 distinct CDR3 sequences, approximately 15% of them singletons. The source material was blood. All receptors derive from a woman in her 30s with Graves' ophthalmopathy.

This clonotype was found many times. The gene calls are TRBV30 and TRBJ1-5, with D hard to call. The CDR3 runs to 14 residues. Trimming cost V 3 bases and J 6 bases, with 15 bases left between them. The germline V gene encodes CDR1 GTSNPN and CDR2 SVGIG (reference sequence). The CDR3 nucleotides are TGTGCCTGGAGCCCGGATGGAATGGGTCAGCCCCAGCATTTT. Protein sequence: CAWSPDGMGQPQHF. Based on the CDR3 plus reference TRBV30 and TRBJ1-5, the full variable domain is SQTIHQWPATLVQPVGSPLSLECTVEGTSNPNLYWYRQAAGRGLQLLFYSVGIGQISSEVPQNLSASRPQDRQFILSSKKLLLSDSGFYLCAWSPDGMGQPQHFGDGTRLSIL.

This clonotype was recorded at least ten times. The chain has TRBV30 and TRBJ2-7, with D hard to call. The V gene's germline CDR1 is GTSNPN and CDR2 SVGIG (reference sequence). The CDR3 totals 11 residues. V was trimmed by 4 bases and J by 4 bases, leaving 8 bases between them. The CDR3 DNA follows: TGTGCCTGGAAGGTGAAATACGAGCAGTACTTC. It encodes CAWKVKYEQYF.

This clonotype occurred many times. The CDR3 bases are TGCAGTGCTAGTCCATCGGGGAGCTCCTACGAGCAGTACTTC. It yields the protein CSASPSGSSYEQYF. J is TRBJ2-7 and V is TRBV20-1, with D possibly matching TRBD2 (5 bases). Germline lookup yields CDR1 DFQATT and CDR2 SNEGSKA (reference sequence). This CDR3 has 14 residues. Trimming took off 3 bases at V and 0 bases at J, with 12 bases between the two ends.

This sequence joins TRBV19 and TRBJ2-7; 7 bases are shared with TRBD1. This CDR3 is built from 16 residues. CDR1 LNHDA and CDR2 SQIVND come from the germline V gene (reference sequence). Trimming at V came to 0 bases and at J to 2 bases, leaving 7 bases not matched to a gene. The CDR3 sequence is CASSIDSGDRAYEQYF. The CDR3 nucleotides are TGTGCCAGTAGTATAGATTCTGGGGACAGAGCCTACGAGCAGTACTTC.

In its sample, this clonotype was seen a few times. The chain couples TRBV4-1 to TRBJ2-3; D is unresolved. The V gene's germline CDR1 is MGHRA and CDR2 YSYEKL. V lost 1 base and J lost 0, with 8 bases in between. The CDR3 has 15 amino acids. CDR3 loop: CASSQAERSTDTQYF. CDR3 DNA sequence: TGCGCCAGCAGCCAAGCTGAACGGAGCACAGATACGCAGTATTTT.

At least ten counts were recorded for this clonotype. The V and J genes are TRBV6-5 and TRBJ2-3; 7 bases are shared with TRBD1. The CDR3 consists of 15 residues. CDR1 MNHEY and CDR2 SVGAGI come from the germline V gene. V dropped 0 bases and J dropped 5; count of bases not matched to a gene: 5. In DNA form, the CDR3 reads TGTGCCAGCAGTTACTCCGAATCAGGGGGAGATACGCAGTATTTT. It encodes CASSYSESGGDTQYF.

J is TRBJ2-3 and V is TRBV5-1; maybe TRBD1 (5 bases). V lost 1 base and J lost 7, with 25 bases in between. This CDR3 has 18 amino acids. CDR1 is SGHRS and CDR2 is YFSETQ in the germline V gene. This chain's CDR3 is CASSLIPTGANSLHTQYF. DNA for the CDR3: TGCGCCAGCAGCTTGATTCCAACAGGAGCCAACTCGCTTCATACGCAGTATTTT.

This clonotype has just a few counts. V is TRBV4-1 and J is TRBJ1-4; 7 bases align to TRBD1. The V gene's germline CDR1 is MGHRA and CDR2 YSYEKL. Germline trimming cut 1 base from V and 2 bases from J; bases unmatched to any gene: 4. The CDR3 is 16 amino acids. Here the CDR3 reads CASSQGQGGTNEKLFF. DNA of the CDR3: TGCGCCAGCAGCCAAGGACAGGGAGGCACTAATGAAAAACTGTTTTTT.

The sample holds many counts of this clonotype. The chain is built from TRBV20-1 and TRBJ1-1; unclear D gene. From germline, CDR1 is DFQATT and CDR2 SNEGSKA (reference sequence). V was pared by 6 bases and J by 5 bases, with 16 bases between. The CDR3 spans 13 residues. In DNA form, the CDR3 reads TGCAGTGCCATAGTGGGGTTGGGTACTGAAGCTTTCTTT. It specifies CSAIVGLGTEAFF.

This clonotype showed up many times. J is TRBJ1-5 and V is TRBV12-3 or TRBV12-4; weak D call: TRBD1 (6 bases). CDR3 length equals 14 residues. The ends were cut back, 8 bases at V and 5 bases at J, with 16 bases in the middle. CDR3: CASGTNRADQPQHF. CDR3 bases: TGTGCCAGCGGTACCAACAGGGCGGATCAGCCCCAGCATTTT.

In this sample, this clonotype turned up a few times. The genes are TRBV6-1 and TRBJ2-3, with D tentatively TRBD1 (5 bases). V gave up 5 bases and J gave up 7 bases, with 16 bases separating them. CDR1 and CDR2 from the germline V gene are MNHNS and SASEGT. The CDR3 loop spans 14 amino acids. Here the CDR3 reads CASSSGMQGNTQYF. Here the CDR3 DNA reads TGTGCCAGCAGTTCCGGAATGCAGGGCAATACGCAGTATTTT.

This clonotype was counted a few times. V usage is TRBV10-1 and J usage is TRBJ2-1, with D perhaps TRBD1 (7 bases). The V gene lost 8 bases and the J gene lost 6 bases, with 17 bases spanning the gap. From germline, CDR1 is WNHNN and CDR2 SYGVQD (reference sequence). The CDR3 is 14 residues long. This chain's CDR3 is CASSQGGGPNEQFF. The CDR3 DNA follows: TGCGCCAGCTCGCAGGGGGGAGGCCCCAATGAGCAGTTCTTC.

The chain has TRBV4-1 and TRBJ1-2; no definite D call. V gave up 2 bases and J gave up 2 bases, with 15 bases separating them. The CDR3 extends over 16 amino acids. Germline V gene data show CDR1 as MGHRA and CDR2 as YSYEKL. The chain's CDR3 is CASSQNHVFGNYGYTF. DNA for the CDR3: TGCGCCAGCAGCCAAAATCACGTTTTCGGAAACTATGGCTACACCTTC.

The chain combines TRBV4-1 with TRBJ1-1; D is undetermined. V lost 1 base and J 4 bases, leaving 7 bases between the germline ends. The germline V gene encodes CDR1 MGHRA and CDR2 YSYEKL. The CDR3 is 13 residues long. The CDR3 DNA reads TGCGCCAGCAGCCAAGCTTCCACCACTGAAGCTTTCTTT. Amino acids: CASSQASTTEAFF.

This clonotype has a count of ten or more. The chain carries TRBV7-6 and TRBJ2-3; 8 bases fit TRBD1. The length of the CDR3 is 14 residues. Germline CDR1 SGHVS, CDR2 FNYEAQ. Trimming removed 4 bases from V and 6 bases from J; junction bases left unmatched: 6. The CDR3 DNA follows: TGTGCCAGCAGCTCCGGACAGGGTAGGGATACGCAGTATTTT. Translated: CASSSGQGRDTQYF. Supplemented by reference TRBV7-6 and TRBJ2-3, the full variable domain reads GAGVSQSPRYKVTKRGQDVALRCDPISGHVSLYWYRQALGQGPEFLTYFNYEAQQDKSGLPNDRFSAERPEGSISTLTIQRTEQRDSAMYRCASSSGQGRDTQYFGPGTRLTVL.

The table lists this clonotype with many counts. The J gene is TRBJ1-2, the V gene TRBV18; D might be TRBD1 (6 bases). Trimming removed 4 bases at V and 2 bases at J, with 8 bases between. CDR3 length equals 13 residues. Germline CDR1 and CDR2: KGHSH and LQKENI. CDR3 sequence (DNA): TGTGCCAGCTCACGAGGACAGAACTATGGCTACACCTTC. Protein product: CASSRGQNYGYTF.

This clonotype has at least ten counts. Here the CDR3 DNA reads TGCGCCAGCAGCCGAGAGACCACTGAAGCTTTCTTT. It yields the protein CASSRETTEAFF. The V and J genes are TRBV4-1 and TRBJ1-1; D unclear. CDR1 MGHRA and CDR2 YSYEKL come from the germline V gene. CDR3 length equals 12 residues. The ends were cut back, 4 bases at V and 4 bases at J, with 7 bases in the middle.

The rearrangement uses TRBV29-1 and TRBJ2-7, with 7 bases fitting TRBD2. The CDR3 is made up of 15 amino acids. Germline CDR1 and CDR2: SQVTM and ANQGSEA. After removal of 7 bases from V and 0 bases from J, the junction contained 12 bases not matched to a gene. For the CDR3, the DNA is TGCAGCGCCCGGGTGACTAGCAGAACCTCCTACGAGCAGTACTTC. Translation: CSARVTSRTSYEQYF.

This clonotype was counted ten times or more. This sequence joins TRBV28 and TRBJ2-3, with a weak D call TRBD1 (5 bases). Germline assignment: CDR1 MDHEN and CDR2 SYDVKM. V was trimmed by 5 bases and J by 7 bases, leaving 10 bases between them. The CDR3 contains 12 residues. CDR3 sequence reads: CASSPGHYTQYF. CDR3 nucleotides: TGTGCCAGCAGTCCCGGACACTATACGCAGTATTTT.

This clonotype was seen many times. The chain couples TRBV7-2 to TRBJ2-1; TRBD1 agrees at 7 bases. This CDR3 has 14 amino acids. Germline V gives CDR1 SGHTA, CDR2 FQGNSA. Trimming cost V 4 bases and J 6 bases; bases outside gene matches: 6. CDR3 sequence reads: CASSYNRGSNEQFF. The CDR3 nucleotides read TGTGCCAGCAGCTACAACAGGGGAAGCAATGAGCAGTTCTTC.

There are many counts of this clonotype. CDR3 in DNA: TGCAGTGCTTTCTTTGGTTTCGGCGGGGAGCTGTTTTTT. Translation gives CSAFFGFGGELFF. J is TRBJ2-2 and V is TRBV20-1; D is ambiguous. V was cut by 5 bases and J by 7 bases, with 14 bases left in between. CDR3 length: 13 amino acids. In germline, CDR1 is DFQATT, CDR2 SNEGSKA (reference sequence).